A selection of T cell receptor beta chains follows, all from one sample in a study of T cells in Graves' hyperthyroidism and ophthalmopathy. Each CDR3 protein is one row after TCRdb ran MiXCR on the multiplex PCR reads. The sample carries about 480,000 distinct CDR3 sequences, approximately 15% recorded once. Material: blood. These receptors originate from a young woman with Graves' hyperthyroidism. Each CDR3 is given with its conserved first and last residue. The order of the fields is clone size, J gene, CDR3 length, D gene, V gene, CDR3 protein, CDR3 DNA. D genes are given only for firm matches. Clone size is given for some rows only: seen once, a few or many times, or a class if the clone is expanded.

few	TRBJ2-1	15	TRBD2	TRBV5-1	CASSSSSGRYNEQFF	TGCGCCAGCAGCTCCTCTAGCGGGAGGTACAATGAGCAGTTCTTC
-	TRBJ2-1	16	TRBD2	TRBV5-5	CASSTVWTSGPNEQFF	TGTGCCAGCAGCACTGTTTGGACTAGCGGACCCAATGAGCAGTTCTTC
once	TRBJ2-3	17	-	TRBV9	CASSVVGGDRFTDTQYF	TGTGCCAGCAGCGTAGTGGGGGGGGACAGGTTCACAGATACGCAGTATTTT
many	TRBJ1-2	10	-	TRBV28	CASSSHGYTF	TGTGCCAGCAGTTCCCATGGCTACACCTTC
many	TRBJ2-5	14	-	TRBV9	CASSTGTPGETQYF	TGTGCCAGCTCCACCGGGACTCCGGGGGAGACCCAGTACTTC
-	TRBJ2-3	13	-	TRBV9	CASSVEGADTQYF	TGTGCCAGCAGCGTAGAGGGGGCAGATACGCAGTATTTT
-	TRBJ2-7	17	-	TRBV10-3	CAISDSRQEARPYEQYF	TGTGCCATCAGTGACAGCCGACAGGAGGCACGCCCCTACGAGCAGTACTTC
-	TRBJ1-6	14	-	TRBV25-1	CASSNPRRNSPLHF	TGTGCCAGCAGTAATCCGAGAAGAAATTCACCCCTCCACTTT
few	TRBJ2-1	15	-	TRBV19	CASSRIGSSYNEQFF	TGTGCCAGTAGTCGGATCGGGAGCTCCTACAATGAGCAGTTCTTC
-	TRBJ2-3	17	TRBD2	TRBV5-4	CASSPGIAGESTDTQYF	TGTGCCAGCAGCCCGGGAATAGCGGGAGAGAGCACAGATACGCAGTATTTT
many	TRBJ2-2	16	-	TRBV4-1	CASSQVTHANTGELFF	TGCGCCAGCAGCCAAGTAACACACGCGAACACCGGGGAGCTGTTTTTT
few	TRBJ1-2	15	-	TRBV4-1	CASSRPLHRKEGYTF	TGCGCCAGCAGCCGACCCCTCCACAGAAAGGAAGGCTACACCTTC
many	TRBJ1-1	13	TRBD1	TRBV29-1	CSVQTGRDTEAFF	TGCAGCGTTCAGACAGGGAGGGACACTGAAGCTTTCTTT
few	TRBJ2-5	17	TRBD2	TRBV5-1	CASSSWTSGSIMETQYF	TGCGCCAGCAGCTCATGGACTAGCGGGAGTATTATGGAGACCCAGTACTTC
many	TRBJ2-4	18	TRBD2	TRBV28	CASSPPGLAGGPINIQYF	TGTGCCAGCAGTCCACCGGGACTAGCGGGAGGGCCGATAAACATTCAGTACTTC
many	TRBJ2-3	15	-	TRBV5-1	CASSLRDIQRDTQYF	TGCGCCAGCAGCTTACGGGACATTCAACGAGATACGCAGTATTTT
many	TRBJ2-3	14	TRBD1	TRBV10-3	CAIRLTGKGDTQYF	TGTGCCATCAGATTGACAGGGAAGGGAGATACGCAGTATTTT
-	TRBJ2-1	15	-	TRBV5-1	CASSFTMELYNEQFF	TGCGCCAGCAGCTTCACTATGGAACTGTACAATGAGCAGTTCTTC
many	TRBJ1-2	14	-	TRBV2	CASSVQYGDYGYTF	TGTGCCAGCAGTGTACAGTACGGGGACTATGGCTACACCTTC
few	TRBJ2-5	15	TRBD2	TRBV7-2	CASSLGGGNSATQYF	TGTGCCAGCAGCTTAGGGGGGGGAAACTCGGCCACCCAGTACTTC
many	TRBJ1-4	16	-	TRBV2	CASSGAPDTYNEKLFF	TGTGCCAGCAGTGGAGCCCCCGACACGTATAATGAAAAACTGTTTTTT
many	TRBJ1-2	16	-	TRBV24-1	CATSDPHEVGDYGYTF	TGTGCCACCAGTGATCCGCACGAGGTTGGTGACTATGGCTACACCTTC
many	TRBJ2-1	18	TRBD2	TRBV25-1	CASSEYPPTSGRADEQFF	TGTGCCAGCAGTGAATATCCACCGACTAGCGGGAGGGCTGATGAGCAGTTCTTC
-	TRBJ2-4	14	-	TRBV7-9	CASSSRWGWEVQYF	TGTGCCAGCAGCTCCCGGTGGGGGTGGGAAGTTCAGTACTTC
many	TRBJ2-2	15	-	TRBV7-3	CASSLEYGGTGELFF	TGTGCCAGCAGCTTAGAATACGGGGGCACCGGGGAGCTGTTTTTT
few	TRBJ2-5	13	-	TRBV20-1	CSASVDEEETQYF	TGCAGTGCTAGCGTTGACGAGGAAGAGACCCAGTACTTC
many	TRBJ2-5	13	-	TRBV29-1	CSVARLAQETQYF	TGCAGCGTTGCCCGACTGGCTCAAGAGACCCAGTACTTC
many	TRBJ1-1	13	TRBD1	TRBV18	CASSPGQGAPSFF	TGTGCCAGCTCCCCTGGACAGGGGGCGCCGTCTTTCTTT
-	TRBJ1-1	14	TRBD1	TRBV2	CASIVGRGGTEAFF	TGTGCCAGCATTGTCGGCAGGGGGGGCACTGAAGCTTTCTTT
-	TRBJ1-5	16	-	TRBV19	CASSMRGQGSDQPQHF	TGTGCCAGTAGTATGCGGGGGCAGGGAAGTGATCAGCCCCAGCATTTT
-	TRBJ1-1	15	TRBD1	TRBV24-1	CATRGTGAENTEAFF	TGTGCCACCAGAGGGACAGGGGCTGAGAACACTGAAGCTTTCTTT
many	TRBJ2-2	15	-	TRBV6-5	CASSYEWTATGELFF	TGTGCCAGCAGTTACGAGTGGACAGCTACCGGGGAGCTGTTTTTT
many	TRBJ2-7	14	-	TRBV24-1	CATSDPSGNYEQYF	TGTGCCACCAGTGACCCTTCGGGTAACTACGAGCAGTACTTC
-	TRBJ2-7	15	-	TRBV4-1	CASSQSGRWTYEQYF	TGCGCCAGCAGCCAGTCGGGACGGTGGACCTACGAGCAGTACTTC
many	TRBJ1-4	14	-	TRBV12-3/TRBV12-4	CASLRGATNEKLFF	TGTGCCAGCCTGAGGGGGGCAACTAATGAAAAACTGTTTTTT
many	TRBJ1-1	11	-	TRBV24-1	CAPGGDTEAFF	TGTGCCCCCGGCGGGGATACTGAAGCTTTCTTT
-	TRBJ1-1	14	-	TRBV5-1	CASSFSQLNTEAFF	TGCGCCAGCAGCTTTAGCCAGTTGAACACTGAAGCTTTCTTT
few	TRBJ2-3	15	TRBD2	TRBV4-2	CASSQVGLATDTQYF	TGTGCCAGCAGCCAAGTGGGACTAGCGACAGATACGCAGTATTTT
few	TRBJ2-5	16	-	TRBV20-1	CSATAPRGAGQETQYF	TGCAGTGCTACCGCCCCTAGGGGAGCGGGCCAAGAGACCCAGTACTTC
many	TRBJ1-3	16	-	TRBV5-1	CASSLASGASGNTIYF	TGCGCCAGCAGCTTGGCCTCGGGTGCCTCTGGAAACACCATATATTTT
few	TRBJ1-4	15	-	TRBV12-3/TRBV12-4	CASTSGGFTNEKLFF	TGTGCCAGCACCTCTGGGGGGTTTACTAATGAAAAACTGTTTTTT
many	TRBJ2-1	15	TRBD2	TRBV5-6	CASRSLAGGINEQFF	TGTGCCAGCAGATCCCTAGCGGGAGGGATAAATGAGCAGTTCTTC
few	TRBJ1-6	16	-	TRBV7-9	CASPSNGADDNSPLHF	TGTGCCAGCCCGTCGAACGGGGCAGATGATAATTCACCCCTCCACTTT
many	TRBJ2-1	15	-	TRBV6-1	CASRAMSTGLNEQFF	TGTGCCAGCAGGGCGATGTCCACGGGCCTCAATGAGCAGTTCTTC
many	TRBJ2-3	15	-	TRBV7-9	CASSLAGVNTDTQYF	TGTGCCAGCAGCTTAGCAGGGGTGAACACAGATACGCAGTATTTT
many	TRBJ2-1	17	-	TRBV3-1	CASSHPSDKGPYNEQFF	TGTGCCAGCAGCCACCCCTCGGACAAGGGCCCCTACAATGAGCAGTTCTTC
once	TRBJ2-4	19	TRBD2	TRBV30	CAWSGTSGGQGLAKNIQYF	TGTGCCTGGAGTGGGACTAGCGGGGGCCAAGGGCTAGCCAAAAACATTCAGTACTTC
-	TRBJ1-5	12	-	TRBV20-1	CSARGANQPQHF	TGCAGTGCTAGGGGGGCCAATCAGCCCCAGCATTTT
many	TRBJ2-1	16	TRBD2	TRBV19	CASSIRKGLAGVEQFF	TGTGCCAGTAGTATACGAAAGGGACTAGCGGGAGTTGAGCAGTTCTTC
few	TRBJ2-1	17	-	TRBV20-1	CSAGSPRADLSYNEQFF	TGCAGTGCTGGGTCCCCCCGAGCGGACCTCTCCTACAATGAGCAGTTCTTC
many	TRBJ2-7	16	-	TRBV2	CASSEAGRSSTYEQYF	TGTGCCAGCAGTGAAGCGGGCAGGAGCAGCACCTACGAGCAGTACTTC
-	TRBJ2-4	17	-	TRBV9	CASSVGGSQGAKNIQYF	TGTGCCAGCAGCGTAGGCGGCTCCCAGGGGGCCAAAAACATTCAGTACTTC
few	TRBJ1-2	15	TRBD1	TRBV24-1	CATSDWGDREHGYTF	TGTGCCACCAGTGATTGGGGGGACAGGGAGCATGGCTACACCTTC
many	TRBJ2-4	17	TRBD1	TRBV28	CASSDSTGARAKNIQYF	TGTGCCAGCAGTGACTCCACAGGGGCGAGAGCCAAAAACATTCAGTACTTC
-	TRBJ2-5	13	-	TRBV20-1	CSSNQFGRETQYF	TGCAGTTCCAACCAGTTCGGTCGAGAGACCCAGTACTTC
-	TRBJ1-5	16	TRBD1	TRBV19	CASSIASTGLSQPQHF	TGTGCCAGTAGTATAGCCTCGACAGGGTTGAGTCAGCCCCAGCATTTT
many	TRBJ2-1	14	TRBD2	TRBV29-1	CSVEASTPGGEQFF	TGCAGCGTTGAGGCCAGTACCCCGGGGGGTGAGCAGTTCTTC